The source of this TCR beta chain is a study of T cell responses to AZD1222 COVID-19 vaccine (dated by TCRdb to about 2021). In the study overall: TCR sequencing was performed for about 250 trial participants, of whom about 210 were given two doses of AZD1222 and around 25 were given two doses of MenACWY control vaccine. Enrollment into the trials was organized by age into subgroups of 18-55, 56-69 and 70-plus years, and those subgroups contained 148, 28 and 57 TCR-sequenced participants, respectively.

V gives up 8 bases and J gives up 2 bases, and the segment between their germline ends measures 12 bases. The CDR3 runs 14 amino acids, cysteine and phenylalanine included. The sequence is cut down to CDR3 DNA, 42 bases in frame from base 1. In the germline V gene, CDR1 corresponds to SNHLY and CDR2 to FYNNEI. As regards this clone: The clone's antigen remains unknown. No base-level quality is on record; no much larger clone is a single base apart.

On the study overall, not on this receptor specifically: Most participants were white British and females outnumbered males, and the authors suggested that clonal diversity may have been underestimated. In the small 56-69-year group, the increase in depth fell short of significance, most likely because of low power. Epitopes outside the regions mutated in the B.1.351 and B.1.1.7 variants were reportedly recognized by nearly half of the unique spike-specific TCRs. Because no samples from the day 14 peak response were available, repertoires could be characterized only after the peak T cell response. CD4 TCRs associated with the vaccine covered the entire spike protein, and the dominant responses were in regions 160-218 and 743-854. After two AZD1222 doses, both the breadth and the depth of spike-specific TCRs were significantly higher than at day 0 and than in MenACWY recipients. Conclusions about previously exposed vaccinees are limited, since just a handful of AZD1222 recipients were seropositive for SARS-CoV-2 at baseline.

The CDR3 regions of human TCRbeta chains were analyzed by immunosequencing. The study's own analysis went as follows. Repertoire TCRs were checked for matches against a reference library of SARS-CoV-2-specific TCRs that had been generated using the MIRA antigen-specificity platform. Breadth was defined as the fraction of unique TCRs that were SARS-CoV-2-associated. Depth was defined as the fraction of total T cells that were SARS-CoV-2-associated. Using the MIRA data, every spike-specific TCR was mapped to the spike region that the TCR reacted to and assigned to either a CD4 or a CD8 class. Log10-transformed breadth and depth values were compared by one-way ANOVA with Sidak's multiple comparisons tests. Held by TCRdb, this immuneACCESS table contains in-frame sequences only and omits some clones. Under half of the omission traces to an unresolved V gene where checked; the cause of the rest is unknown. The V and J calls and clone size were taken over from that table, and D and trimming were inferred from the DNA. The sample profile shows 200,000 to 250,000 clones; 94% of them were found once. Around 1.7% of the sample comes from the top ten.

The time point label for this specimen denotes: about 28 days (+/-7) after the second vaccine dose. The treatment or condition label here, explained by the study, means: meningococcal conjugate vaccine given as trial control. Vaccinee samples were obtained from the UK trials COV001 and COV002, which included a single-blind randomized controlled phase 2/3 trial of AZD1222 (ChAdOx1 nCoV-19) in healthy adults. Trial participant PBMC samples were collected at day 0 and day 28 after the second dose for TCRbeta chain sequencing. The sequence joins TRBV2 to TRBJ1-4; no D gene call is confident. This receptor was taken from an adult who received the MenACWY meningococcal vaccine as a control. This material consisted of peripheral blood, taken 28 days after the second dose of the MenACWY control vaccine. The DNA is TGTGCCAGCGAGGGCTCGGGCACTAATGAAAAACTGTTTTTT. This encodes CASEGSGTNEKLFF.